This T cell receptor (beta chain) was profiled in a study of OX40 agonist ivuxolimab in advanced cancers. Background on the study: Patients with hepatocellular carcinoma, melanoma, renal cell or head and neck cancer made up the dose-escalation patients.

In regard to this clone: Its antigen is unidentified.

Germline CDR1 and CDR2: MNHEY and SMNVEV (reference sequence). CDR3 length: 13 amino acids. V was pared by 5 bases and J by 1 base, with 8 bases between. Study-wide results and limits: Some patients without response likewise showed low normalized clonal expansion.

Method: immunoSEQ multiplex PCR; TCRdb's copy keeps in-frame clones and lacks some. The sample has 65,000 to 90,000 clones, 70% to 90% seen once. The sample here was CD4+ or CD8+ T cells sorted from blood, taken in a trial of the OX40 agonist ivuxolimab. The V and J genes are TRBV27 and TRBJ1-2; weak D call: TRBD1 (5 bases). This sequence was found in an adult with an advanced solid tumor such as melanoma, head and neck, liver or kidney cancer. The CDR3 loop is CASSLQVNYGYTF. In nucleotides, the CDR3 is TGTGCCAGCAGTCTACAGGTTAACTATGGCTACACCTTC.